These T cell receptor beta chains were read from a single sample in a study of blood T cell repertoires in COVID-19. Assay used: immunoSEQ multiplex PCR; TCRdb lists only in-frame clones, some missing. The sample contains 110,000 to 150,000 clones, 87% of which appear only once. Sample: PBMCs or T cells enriched from blood (not recorded which). The receptor source for this set is a man aged 55 to 70 who had recovered from COVID-19. CDR3s include the opening cysteine and the closing phenylalanine or tryptophan. The order of the fields is V gene, CDR3 protein.

V gene: TRBV3-1/TRBV3-2
CDR3 protein: CASSQGTSGEDTQYF

V gene: TRBV6-4
CDR3 protein: CASSETDRATDTQYF

V gene: TRBV24-1
CDR3 protein: CATSDFSKGGDTGELFF

V gene: TRBV7-6
CDR3 protein: CASSPGTSGTVTYEQYF

V gene: TRBV3-1/TRBV3-2
CDR3 protein: CASSARQGVQETQYF

V gene: TRBV29-1
CDR3 protein: CSADRVLGETQYF

V gene: TRBV6-5
CDR3 protein: CASSFFGQDGNTIYF

V gene: TRBV19
CDR3 protein: CASSDRARGYTF

V gene: TRBV19
CDR3 protein: CASSMTGGSNQPQHF

V gene: TRBV5-1
CDR3 protein: CASSSGFSNEAFF

V gene: TRBV5-5
CDR3 protein: CASRTGLAEIYEQYF

V gene: TRBV7-9
CDR3 protein: CASSLAIGVNTEAFF

V gene: TRBV7-2
CDR3 protein: CASSLRAGNTEAFF

V gene: TRBV19
CDR3 protein: CASSDRGYEQYF

V gene: TRBV7-9
CDR3 protein: CASSHHNGETQYF

V gene: TRBV10-2
CDR3 protein: CASSVGQVNQPQHF

V gene: TRBV5-8
CDR3 protein: CASTQGGAYNEQFF

V gene: TRBV7-2
CDR3 protein: CASSQPGQRRTEAFF

V gene: TRBV3-1/TRBV3-2
CDR3 protein: CASSQVGPGTEAFF

V gene: TRBV10-2
CDR3 protein: CASYSGTGTHHF

V gene: TRBV14
CDR3 protein: CASSQARLAGQFF

V gene: TRBV5-1
CDR3 protein: CASSLVSFNEQFF

V gene: TRBV29-1
CDR3 protein: CSAGDTLYEQYF

V gene: TRBV7-2
CDR3 protein: CASTIQGVQPQHF

V gene: TRBV28
CDR3 protein: CASSSSGARTEAFF

V gene: TRBV12-3/TRBV12-4
CDR3 protein: CASTGFSNSPLHF

V gene: TRBV5-6
CDR3 protein: CASSSAIIPGLGGDEQFF

V gene: TRBV27
CDR3 protein: CASSLRSGMDEQFF

V gene: TRBV29-1
CDR3 protein: CSVVLGTGRNIQYF

V gene: TRBV23-1
CDR3 protein: CASSQTGPPSTDTQYF

V gene: TRBV10-3
CDR3 protein: CAISRLAGGPVSPGELFF

V gene: TRBV11-3
CDR3 protein: CASSFMGGRARGSSYNEQFF

V gene: TRBV6-5
CDR3 protein: CASSSSGGAHEQFF

V gene: TRBV5-4
CDR3 protein: CASRPGQPNTEAFF

V gene: TRBV19
CDR3 protein: CASRQGPGEKLFF

V gene: TRBV30
CDR3 protein: CAWSPRRDSYEQYF

V gene: TRBV7-8
CDR3 protein: CASRRTGVHNEQFF

V gene: TRBV18
CDR3 protein: CASSSSEGAGQHF

V gene: TRBV18
CDR3 protein: CASSPGQGAMSYEQYF

V gene: TRBV28
CDR3 protein: CASSLVGTEYEQYF

V gene: TRBV2
CDR3 protein: CASRERLAGGIEQFF

V gene: TRBV6-5
CDR3 protein: CASSRGQGGGEQYF

V gene: TRBV7-8
CDR3 protein: CASSVTGGSYNSPLHF

V gene: TRBV2
CDR3 protein: CATRGGNWGYTF

V gene: TRBV5-1
CDR3 protein: CASSSQTGNTEAFF

V gene: TRBV14
CDR3 protein: CASSQDAGVAGVGPSYNEQFF

V gene: TRBV30
CDR3 protein: CACQGANSPLHF

V gene: TRBV11-2
CDR3 protein: CASSLASSGGFYEQYF

V gene: TRBV27
CDR3 protein: CASSLFGTGVGQPQHF

V gene: TRBV21-1
CDR3 protein: CASSPEVAGGDEQFF

V gene: TRBV19
CDR3 protein: CASSPGQGWTEAFF

V gene: TRBV10-1
CDR3 protein: CASSESSWGVKNIQYF

V gene: TRBV2
CDR3 protein: CASSVMREVQETQYF

V gene: TRBV2
CDR3 protein: CASKGQGALDEQYF

V gene: TRBV7-3
CDR3 protein: CASSLRQGTEAFF

V gene: TRBV11-2
CDR3 protein: CASSFSRSYEQYF

V gene: TRBV13
CDR3 protein: CASSSLAGEADTQYF

V gene: TRBV6-5
CDR3 protein: CASRYDTDEQFF

V gene: TRBV28
CDR3 protein: CASSLEGSYEQYF

V gene: TRBV6-1
CDR3 protein: CASSEGVGPLYGYTF